This T cell receptor beta chain was identified during a study of shared clonotypes between healthy human individuals. The overall study: Serving as donors were a couple of women and a few men, whose ages spanned 18 to 49.

A remark on this clone: Its antigen remains unidentified.

Study-wide findings and caveats: With a few donors compared, around 4.7% of naive CD4 clonotypes were shared.

The CDR3 is 13 residues long. V dropped 4 bases and J dropped 6; count of bases not matched to a gene: 3. CDR1 and CDR2 (germline): SNHLY, FYNNEI. Each sample came from a Caucasian adult donor living in Nashville, Tennessee. Division of CD4+ cells produced a CD45RA+ naive subset and a CD45RA-negative memory subset. Here immunoSEQ multiplex PCR was the method, and the copy in TCRdb shows in-frame clones only, minus some. The sample lists some 2.4 million clones, over 85% occurring once. The TCR originated in a man between 18 and 29 years old in good health. Some clones in this sample may be carry-over from other donors' samples. V gene TRBV2 combines with J gene TRBJ1-5; TRBD1 matches 7 bases. Source material: naive CD4+ T cells from PBMCs. As to subset: CD45RA+ positively selected. CDR3 nucleotides: TGTGCCAGCAGTGCCCAGGGGGTTCAGCCCCAGCATTTT. This codes for CASSAQGVQPQHF.